Detailed here is one T cell receptor beta chain. What this receptor recognizes is not known. No clone much larger than this one lies a single base away; base qualities are absent. Library preparation employed the immunoSEQ multiplex PCR assay. The multiplex PCR relied on a mix of 60 forward primers for TCR Vbeta segments and 13 reverse primers for TCR Jbeta segments. The CDR3 region of rearranged TCR beta genes was amplified from genomic DNA with a multiplex PCR assay. Amplified TCR beta libraries were sequenced as 87-base-pair reads on the Illumina HiSeq System. As for the original processing: Across the roughly 700 repertoires, a later analysis counted tens of millions of unique TCR beta chains, around 11 million of which were shared by at least two donors. To remove PCR and sequencing errors, raw reads were error-corrected and collapsed into unique sequences using a nearest-neighbor algorithm that merged closely related sequences. CDR3 sequences were aligned to IMGT reference sequences to assign V, D and J gene segments. For a sequence to be retained, at least a six-nucleotide match to both a V gene segment and a J gene segment was required. A rearrangement counted as productive if the CDR3 had no stop codons and remained in frame with V and J, and every other rearrangement counted as non-productive. CDR3 was defined according to IMGT convention as the region running from the second conserved V-encoded cysteine to the conserved J-encoded phenylalanine. In an earlier analysis of roughly 580 of the donors, sequences lacking an unambiguous match to a single V gene segment were excluded. An earlier analysis of 500 to 600 of the donors classified V segments as functional when productive rearrangements were above 56.7% and as segregating when the standard deviation between donors was above 5%. To diagnose cytomegalovirus status from the catalog of TCR beta chain sequences, a statistical classification framework was built. A later analysis assigned V and J genes by comparing TCR nucleotide sequences with IMGT/GENE-DB human TR gene sequences. In a later analysis, CDR3 sequences and most-parsimonious VDJ recombination scenarios were assigned using the TCRdist pipeline. In a later analysis, each TCR beta chain was defined by its CDR3 amino acid sequence together with its V-gene family, and reads without a unique V-gene family were excluded. A later analysis removed over 500 highly shared, low-generation-probability nucleotide sequences to deal with suspected cross-contamination and a sequencing artifact. For each public chain, a later analysis derived a clonal expansion index from normalized ranks of inferred template counts within each repertoire. A later analysis computed generation probabilities with a VDJ recombination model fitted to out-of-frame rearrangements, and checked the results against IGoR. In a later analysis, TCR-TCR, TCR-HLA and TCR-CMV co-occurrence was scored with hypergeometric tests, and a repertoire-size bias correction was applied to TCR pairs. To estimate false discovery rates, a later analysis permuted the HLA or CMV assignments 20 times. A later analysis grouped co-occurring TCRs with DBSCAN, adding TCRdist sequence similarity when clustering within HLA-allele-positive subsets. Repertoires with fewer than 30,000 or more than 120,000 public chains were left out of co-occurrence clustering, as were a handful of repertoires with anomalous nucleotide sharing. This is the immuneACCESS table as TCRdb keeps it, with only in-frame sequences that have V and J called. A part of the clones is gone; compared with another copy, unresolved V genes explain less than half, and the rest is unexplained. For V, J and clone size, that table is used; D and trimming come from the DNA. The sample data list roughly 180,000 clones, and about 79% of these were observed just once. The top ten clones comprise approximately 1.2% of the sample.

Including the terminal cysteine and phenylalanine, the CDR3 comprises 15 residues. Only the CDR3 portion is preserved as DNA: 45 bases, with reading frame beginning at the first base. V is trimmed back by 1 base and J by 6 bases, and the junction contains 9 bases that no gene match accounts for. CDR1 and CDR2 were assigned from the germline V gene (reference sequence) as GTSNPN and SVGIG. The cohort was made up of 666 healthy bone marrow donors. All cohort members were sampled while nominally healthy, although unrecorded immune exposures were likely present. The donor tested CMV seropositive, placing the donor among the approximately 310 seropositive members of the cohort. Every donor gave a peripheral blood sample, and the peripheral blood mononuclear cells from that sample were used for TCR beta sequencing. The Qiagen DNeasy Blood Extraction Kit was used to extract genomic DNA from the blood cell samples.

The sample belongs to a study of cytomegalovirus exposure and HLA in healthy donors (dated by TCRdb to the late 2010s). Study-wide context: According to an earlier analysis of 587 of the donors, about 190 million T cells yielded 95 million to 140 million unique TCR beta sequences and about 300 Gb of sequence data. An early release that covered around 590 HLA-typed donors contained about 300 gigabases of sequencing data and roughly 84 million unique TCR sequences. Of the roughly 400 genotyped donors, roughly 85% fell in the genetic ancestry cluster associated with self-reported Caucasian donors. The study aimed to test whether cataloging public T cell receptors could reveal signatures of past pathogen exposure. The T cell repertoires of roughly 660 subjects were profiled by immunosequencing and related to cytomegalovirus serostatus. A separate validation cohort of about 110 different subjects was used in addition to the roughly 670-subject first cohort. The study combined high-throughput TCR immunosequencing, statistical association of individual TCRs with disease status, and machine learning to predict cytomegalovirus infection status. In a later analysis, previously published TCR beta repertoires from 666 donors were re-analyzed and high-resolution HLA genotyping was added so that TCR occurrence patterns could be studied. In the later analysis, no new phenotypic data were used to find candidate immune exposures; instead, reliance was placed on TCR beta sequences and their occurrence across donors. An earlier analysis of around 580 of the donors used high-throughput TCR beta sequencing to judge whether each TCR beta V gene segment behaved as functional or pseudogenic. Donor age, sex, ethnicity and CMV serostatus were compiled alongside the repertoire data. In a later genetic analysis, genome-wide SNP genotypes for about three fifths of the roughly 670 donors were used, and that subset was treated as a discovery cohort. Every discovery cohort repertoire had been produced on one sequencing platform. HLA typing included class I and class II loci at four-digit resolution. The number of donors typed differed by locus, with roughly 629-640 for A, B, C, DRB1 and DQB1, 522 for DQA1, nearly 610 for DPA1, and approximately 470 for DPB1. Four to six DR-DQ haplotypes were handled as single units for association and clustering, since linkage in the cohort was strong. Across 300 to 500 genotyped donors of the cohort, an average of about 240,000 unique TCR beta nucleotide sequences per donor were sequenced, and approximately 17% of those sequences were non-productive. Results the study describes overall, beyond this receptor: In vitro tests confirmed that three of the cytomegalovirus-associated TCR beta chains recognize cytomegalovirus antigens. Strong co-occurrence of HLA alleles, especially DR and DQ, made assigning TCR associations to individual alleles difficult. An earlier analysis of approximately 530 of the donors showed that most TCR beta V segments appeared in productive rearrangements either about 87% or about 30% of the time, which broadly matched IMGT annotations. In the study, 164 TCR beta chains were listed as associated with cytomegalovirus. According to a later analysis, parvovirus B19, influenza, CMV and Epstein-Barr virus appeared linked to several top co-occurrence clusters. The 87-base-pair reads could not distinguish some IMGT-functional V segments, including TRBV6-2 and TRBV6-3, so those segments were excluded. Immune exposure information for the cohort was limited to CMV serostatus. A later analysis found that most CMV-associated TCR beta chains appeared HLA-restricted, with HLA associations seemingly driven largely by CMV exposure. Only TCR beta chains were sequenced in this cohort, and the absence of alpha or paired-chain data limited detectable features. The authors suggested that the approach could potentially be extended to other disease states and immunological phenotypes. Cytomegalovirus status was reported to be diagnosed by the classifier with high specificity and sensitivity in both the original and validation cohorts. A group of highly shared sequence variants was considered likely to be a technical artifact of the sequencing pipeline. Linkage disequilibrium might explain the correlated functional status among segregating V segments, but an unknown experimental factor could not be ruled out. V-gene and J-gene trimming of TCR beta chains was associated with a missense DCLRE1C variant in a later genetic analysis, and the association was replicated in an independent cohort. In a later analysis, HLA-associated TCR beta chains showed more clonal expansion and lower generation probabilities than non-associated chains that were equally common. Because some donors lacked HLA typing at each locus, the association tests relied only on the typed subset. In a later analysis, around 17,000 TCR beta sequences were associated with specific HLA alleles at a false discovery rate of 0.05. A further reported finding was that TCR beta sequences accurately predicted the HLA-A and HLA-B alleles for most subjects in the first cohort. Across donors, most TCR sequences were observed very rarely, whereas some public TCRs were present in many individuals. A later analysis found that TCR association rates varied across HLA loci, with DRB1 alleles showing the most associated TCRs and HLA-C alleles the fewest. Sequencing depth was assumed to be roughly uniform across donors in the presence/absence analyses, though that assumption may not hold. According to a later genetic analysis, donors in an Asian-associated ancestry cluster had fewer N-insertions in productive TCRs than the approximately 610-donor mean. Roughly 15 rarely observed V segments, including chromosome 9 orphons, were excluded from the earlier analysis of about 600 of the donors because counts were too low.

This chain joins TRBV30 to TRBJ2-1, and 7 junction bases match TRBD2. Specimen: PBMCs. This sequence originates from a girl aged 2-10 years in good health and CMV-seropositive. CDR3 protein: CAWSGIAGVGNEQFF. The DNA reads TGTGCCTGGAGTGGCATTGCGGGAGTGGGCAATGAGCAGTTCTTC. Supplemented by the reference TRBV30 and TRBJ2-1 proteins around the CDR3, the complete variable domain is SQTIHQWPATLVQPVGSPLSLECTVEGTSNPNLYWYRQAAGRGLQLLFYSVGIGQISSEVPQNLSASRPQDRQFILSSKKLLLSDSGFYLCAWSGIAGVGNEQFFGPGTRLTVL.